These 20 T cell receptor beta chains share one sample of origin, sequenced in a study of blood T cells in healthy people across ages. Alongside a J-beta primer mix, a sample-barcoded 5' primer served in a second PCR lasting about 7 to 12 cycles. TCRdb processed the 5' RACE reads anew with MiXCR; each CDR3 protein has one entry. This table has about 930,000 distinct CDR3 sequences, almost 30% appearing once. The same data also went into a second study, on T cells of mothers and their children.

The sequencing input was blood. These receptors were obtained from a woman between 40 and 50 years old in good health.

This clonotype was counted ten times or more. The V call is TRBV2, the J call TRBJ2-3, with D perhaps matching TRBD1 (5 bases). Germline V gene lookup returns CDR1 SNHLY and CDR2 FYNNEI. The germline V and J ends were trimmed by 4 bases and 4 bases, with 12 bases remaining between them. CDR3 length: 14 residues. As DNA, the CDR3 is TGTGCCAGCAGTGCTGGCAGGGTCCCAGATACGCAGTATTTT. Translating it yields CASSAGRVPDTQYF.

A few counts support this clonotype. The CDR3 region is CASSDIAAGTDTQYF. The DNA of the CDR3 is TGTGCCAGCAGTGACATCGCCGCAGGCACAGATACGCAGTATTTT. J is TRBJ2-3 and V is TRBV6-4; unclear D gene. Germline CDR1 MRHNA, CDR2 SNTAGT. The V end was cut by 2 bases, the J end by 1 base, with 10 bases between. The CDR3 covers 15 residues.

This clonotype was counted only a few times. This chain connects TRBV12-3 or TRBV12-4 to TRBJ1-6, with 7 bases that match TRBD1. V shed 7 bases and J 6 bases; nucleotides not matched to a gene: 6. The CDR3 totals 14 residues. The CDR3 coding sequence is TGTGCCAGCACCTGGGACAGTAGTAATTCACCCCTCCACTTT. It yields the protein CASTWDSSNSPLHF.

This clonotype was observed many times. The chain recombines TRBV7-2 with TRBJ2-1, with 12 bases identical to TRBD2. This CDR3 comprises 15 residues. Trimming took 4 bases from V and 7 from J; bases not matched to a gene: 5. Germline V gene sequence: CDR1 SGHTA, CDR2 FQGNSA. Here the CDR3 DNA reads TGTGCCAGCAGCTCATCTAGCGGGGGGGCGAATGAGCAGTTCTTC. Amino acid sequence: CASSSSSGGANEQFF.

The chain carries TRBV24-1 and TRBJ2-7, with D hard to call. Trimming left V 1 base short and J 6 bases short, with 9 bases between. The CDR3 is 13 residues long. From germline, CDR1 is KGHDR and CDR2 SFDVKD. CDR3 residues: CATSDLRYTEQYF. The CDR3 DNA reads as TGTGCCACCAGTGATTTACGTTACACCGAGCAGTACTTC.

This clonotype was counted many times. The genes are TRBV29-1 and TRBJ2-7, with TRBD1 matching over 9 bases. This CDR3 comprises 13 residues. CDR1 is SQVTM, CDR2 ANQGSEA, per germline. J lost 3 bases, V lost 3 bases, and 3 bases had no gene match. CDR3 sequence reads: CSVEKTGGYEQYF. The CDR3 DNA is TGCAGCGTTGAGAAGACAGGGGGCTACGAGCAGTACTTC.

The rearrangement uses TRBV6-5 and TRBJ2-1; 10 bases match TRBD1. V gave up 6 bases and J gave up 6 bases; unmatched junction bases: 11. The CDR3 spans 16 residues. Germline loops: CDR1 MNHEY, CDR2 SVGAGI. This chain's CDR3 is CASSFFIGTGVNEQFF. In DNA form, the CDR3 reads TGTGCCAGCAGCTTTTTCATCGGGACAGGGGTCAATGAGCAGTTCTTC.

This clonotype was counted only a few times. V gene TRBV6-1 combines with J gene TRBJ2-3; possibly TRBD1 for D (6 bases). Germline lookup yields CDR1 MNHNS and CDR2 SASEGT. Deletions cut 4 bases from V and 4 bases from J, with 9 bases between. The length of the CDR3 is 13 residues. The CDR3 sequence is CASSAWGPDTQYF. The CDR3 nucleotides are TGTGCCAGCAGTGCATGGGGGCCAGATACGCAGTATTTT.

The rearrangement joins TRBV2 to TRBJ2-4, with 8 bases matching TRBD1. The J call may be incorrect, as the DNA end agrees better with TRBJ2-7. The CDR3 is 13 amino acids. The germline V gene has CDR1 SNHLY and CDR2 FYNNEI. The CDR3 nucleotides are TGTGCCATTACCGGGACAGGACCCTACGAGCAGTACTTC. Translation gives CAITGTGPYEQYF.

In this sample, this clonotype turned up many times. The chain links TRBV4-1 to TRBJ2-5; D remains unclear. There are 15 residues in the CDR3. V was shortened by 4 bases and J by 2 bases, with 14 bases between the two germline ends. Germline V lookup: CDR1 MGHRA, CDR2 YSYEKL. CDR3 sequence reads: CASSLTRSFQETQYF. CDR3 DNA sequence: TGCGCCAGCAGCCTCACACGGAGTTTTCAAGAGACCCAGTACTTC.

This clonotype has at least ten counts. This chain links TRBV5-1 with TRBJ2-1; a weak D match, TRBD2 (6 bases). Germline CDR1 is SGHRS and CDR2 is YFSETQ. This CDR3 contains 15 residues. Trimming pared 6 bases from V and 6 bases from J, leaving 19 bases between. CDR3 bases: TGCGCCAGCACACTAGCTCCTGGTGGGGTCAATGAGCAGTTCTTC. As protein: CASTLAPGGVNEQFF.

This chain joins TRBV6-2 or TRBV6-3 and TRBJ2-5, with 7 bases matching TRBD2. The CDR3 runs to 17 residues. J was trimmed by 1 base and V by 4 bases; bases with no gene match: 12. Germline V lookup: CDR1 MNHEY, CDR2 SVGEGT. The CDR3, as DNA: TGTGCCAGCAGTTCCCAGTTAGGAGCGGGGACCCAAGAGACCCAGTACTTC. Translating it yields CASSSQLGAGTQETQYF.

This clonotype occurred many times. Here the CDR3 reads CSARDAVRASTDTQYF. The CDR3, as DNA: TGCAGTGCTAGAGATGCGGTCAGGGCTAGCACAGATACGCAGTATTTT. The chain couples TRBV20-1 to TRBJ2-3; the D gene is possibly TRBD1 (5 bases). Germline lookup yields CDR1 DFQATT and CDR2 SNEGSKA (reference sequence). The CDR3 length is 16 residues. Trimming shortened V by 0 bases and J by 0 bases, and 13 bases separated the two germline ends.

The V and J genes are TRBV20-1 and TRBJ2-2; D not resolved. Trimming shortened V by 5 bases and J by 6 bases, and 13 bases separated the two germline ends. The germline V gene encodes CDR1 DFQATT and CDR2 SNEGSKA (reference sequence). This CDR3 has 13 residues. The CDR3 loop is CSAAGLSPGELFF. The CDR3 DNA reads TGCAGTGCTGCCGGGCTCTCTCCCGGGGAGCTGTTTTTT.

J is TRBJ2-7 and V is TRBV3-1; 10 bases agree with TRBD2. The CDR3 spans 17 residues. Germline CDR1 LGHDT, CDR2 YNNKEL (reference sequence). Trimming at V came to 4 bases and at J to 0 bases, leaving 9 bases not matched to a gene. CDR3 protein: CASSPAASGGFSYEQYF. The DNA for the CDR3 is TGTGCCAGCAGCCCGGCGGCTAGCGGGGGTTTCTCCTACGAGCAGTACTTC.

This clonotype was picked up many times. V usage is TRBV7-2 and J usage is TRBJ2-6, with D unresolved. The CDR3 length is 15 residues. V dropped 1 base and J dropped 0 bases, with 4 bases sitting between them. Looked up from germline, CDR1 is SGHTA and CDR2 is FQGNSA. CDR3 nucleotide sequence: TGTGCCAGCAGCTTAGTCCCCTCTGGGGCCAACGTCCTGACTTTC. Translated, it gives CASSLVPSGANVLTF.

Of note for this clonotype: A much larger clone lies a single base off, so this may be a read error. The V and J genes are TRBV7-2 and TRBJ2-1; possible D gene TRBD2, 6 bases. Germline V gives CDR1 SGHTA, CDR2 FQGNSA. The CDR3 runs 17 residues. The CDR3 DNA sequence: TGTGCCAGCAGCTTAGTCTCAGTATACGGGGGATCTCACTCTAAGTGCTTC. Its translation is CASSLVSVYGGSHSKCF. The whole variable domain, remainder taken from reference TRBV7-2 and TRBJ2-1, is GAGVSQSPSNKVTEKGKDVELRCDPISGHTALYWYRQSLGQGLEFLIYFQGNSAPDKSGLPSDRFSAERTGGSVSTLTIQRTQQEDSAVYLCASSLVSVYGGSHSKCFGPGTRLTVL.

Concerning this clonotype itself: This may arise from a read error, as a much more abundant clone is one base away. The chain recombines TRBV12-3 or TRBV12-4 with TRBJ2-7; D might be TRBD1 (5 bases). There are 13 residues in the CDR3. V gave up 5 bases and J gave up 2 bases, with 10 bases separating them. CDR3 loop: CASSRQRTYEQYF. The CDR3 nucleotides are TGTGCCAGCAGTCGACAGAGGACCTACGAGCAGTACTTC.

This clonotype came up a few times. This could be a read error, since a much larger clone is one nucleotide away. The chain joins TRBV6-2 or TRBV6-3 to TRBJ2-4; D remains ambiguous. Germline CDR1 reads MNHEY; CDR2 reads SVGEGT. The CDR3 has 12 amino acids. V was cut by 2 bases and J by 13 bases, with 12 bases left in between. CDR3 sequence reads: CASSYPSKEQYF. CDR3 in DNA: TGTGCCAGCAGTTACCCATCCAAGGAGCAGTACTTC.

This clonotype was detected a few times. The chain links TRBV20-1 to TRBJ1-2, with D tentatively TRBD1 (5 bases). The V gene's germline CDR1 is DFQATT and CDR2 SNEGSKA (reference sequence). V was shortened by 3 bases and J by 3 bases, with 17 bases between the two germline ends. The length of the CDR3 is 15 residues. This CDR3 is CSASDVAGRDYGYTF. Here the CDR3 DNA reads TGCAGTGCTAGCGACGTGGCAGGGCGCGACTATGGCTACACCTTC.